The 30 T cell receptor beta chains below were found in one sample sequenced in a study of T cell responses to AZD1222 COVID-19 vaccine. Clones were sequenced by immunoSEQ multiplex PCR, and TCRdb holds only the in-frame ones, with some missing. The table records over 150,000 clones, around nine tenths of them present only once. The material sequenced was peripheral blood, taken 28 days after the second AZD1222 dose. These receptors were collected from an adult who received the AZD1222 COVID-19 vaccine.

V and J are TRBV6-5 and TRBJ1-2; unclear D gene. The V gene's germline CDR1 is MNHEY and CDR2 SVGAGI. The CDR3 sequence is 13 residues long. The V gene lost 0 bases and the J gene lost 6 bases, with 8 bases spanning the gap. The CDR3: CASSYSVTNGYTF. The CDR3, as DNA: TGTGCCAGCAGTTACTCGGTGACAAATGGCTACACCTTC.

The V gene is TRBV6-6, the J gene TRBJ1-2; 7 bases fit TRBD1. The CDR3 covers 16 residues. The germline V gene encodes CDR1 MNHNY and CDR2 SVGAGI (reference sequence). Trimming at V came to 4 bases and at J to 0 bases, leaving 8 bases not matched to a gene. CDR3 residues: CASSFRDRTTNYGYTF. The CDR3 DNA follows: TGTGCCAGCAGTTTCCGGGACAGAACCACTAACTATGGCTACACCTTC.

The V call is TRBV19, the J call TRBJ2-7, with 7 bases identical to TRBD1. V lost 5 bases to trimming and J lost 3 bases; unmatched junction nucleotides: 7. Germline assignment: CDR1 LNHDA and CDR2 SQIVND (reference sequence). The CDR3 is made up of 14 amino acids. Here the CDR3 reads CASSQGDSYYEQYF. The CDR3, as DNA: TGTGCCAGTAGTCAAGGGGACAGCTACTACGAGCAGTACTTC.

The chain combines TRBV10-3 with TRBJ1-6; D unresolved. Germline CDR1 ENHRY, CDR2 SYGVKD. Trimming took off 2 bases at V and 9 bases at J, with 5 bases between the two ends. The CDR3 is made up of 12 amino acids. CDR3 in amino acids: CAISEGGSPLHF. The CDR3 coding sequence is TGTGCCATCAGTGAGGGTGGTTCACCCCTCCACTTT.

The chain is built from TRBV27 and TRBJ1-6, with D perhaps TRBD1 (6 bases). V shed 2 bases and J shed 4 bases, with 9 bases lying between them. This CDR3 spans 15 amino acids. CDR1 MNHEY and CDR2 SMNVEV come from the germline V gene (reference sequence). CDR3 in DNA: TGTGCCAGCAGTTTACGCAGGGGATATAATTCACCCCTCCACTTT. It codes for CASSLRRGYNSPLHF.

The V gene is TRBV5-1, the J gene TRBJ2-7; D might be TRBD1 (6 bases). V lost 0 bases and J lost 7, with 11 bases in between. This CDR3 contains 13 residues. Germline assignment: CDR1 SGHRS and CDR2 YFSETQ. The CDR3 sequence: CASSLEQGREQYF. For the CDR3, the DNA is TGCGCCAGCAGCTTGGAACAGGGTAGAGAGCAGTACTTC.

The V and J genes are TRBV25-1 and TRBJ1-6; D unresolved. Germline V gene lookup returns CDR1 MGHDK and CDR2 SYGVNS. The germline V and J ends were trimmed by 2 bases and 7 bases, with 12 bases remaining between them. The CDR3 is made up of 15 amino acids. CDR3 sequence: CASSETVRGNSPLHF. CDR3 sequence (DNA): TGTGCCAGCAGTGAAACGGTTCGGGGAAATTCACCCCTCCACTTT.

The gene calls are TRBV2 and TRBJ2-3, with a possible D match to TRBD2 (7 bases). CDR3 length equals 11 residues. CDR1 is SNHLY and CDR2 is FYNNEI in the germline V gene. Trimming removed 5 bases from V and 13 bases from J, with 13 bases in between. The CDR3 protein is CASSLRGGKYF. The CDR3 DNA follows: TGTGCCAGCAGTCTGAGGGGGGGGAAGTATTTT.

The chain employs TRBV30 and TRBJ2-5; D may match TRBD1 or TRBD2 (6 bases each). CDR3 length: 15 amino acids. Trimming cost V 1 base and J 4 bases, with 16 bases left between them. The V gene's germline CDR1 is GTSNPN and CDR2 SVGIG (reference sequence). The CDR3 is CAWSGGASGRETQYF. In DNA, the CDR3 is TGTGCCTGGAGTGGGGGGGCCTCGGGAAGAGAGACCCAGTACTTC. Together with reference TRBV30 and TRBJ2-5, the CDR3 gives the full variable domain: SQTIHQWPATLVQPVGSPLSLECTVEGTSNPNLYWYRQAAGRGLQLLFYSVGIGQISSEVPQNLSASRPQDRQFILSSKKLLLSDSGFYLCAWSGGASGRETQYFGPGTRLLVL.

The V gene is TRBV6-5, the J gene TRBJ2-7; TRBD1 is a possible D gene (6 bases). V shed 2 bases and J shed 3 bases, with 11 bases lying between them. Germline V gene data show CDR1 as MNHEY and CDR2 as SVGAGI. The CDR3 sequence is 14 residues long. CDR3 residues: CASSYGAGDYEQYF. Here the CDR3 DNA reads TGTGCCAGCAGTTACGGGGCAGGGGACTACGAGCAGTACTTC.

This clone has a handful of counts. CDR3 loop: CASSRGYNQPQHF. The CDR3 DNA reads TGCGCCAGCAGCCGAGGGTACAATCAGCCCCAGCATTTT. The chain combines TRBV4-3 with TRBJ1-5, with D hard to call. Trimming pared 4 bases from V and 3 bases from J, leaving 7 bases between. The CDR3 is made up of 13 amino acids. Germline lookup yields CDR1 LGHNA and CDR2 YSLEER.

This clone was seen a few times. The chain links TRBV9 to TRBJ1-2; the D gene is possibly TRBD1 (5 bases). Germline V gives CDR1 SGDLS, CDR2 YYNGEE. The CDR3 consists of 14 residues. V was cut by 0 bases and J by 4 bases, with 10 bases left in between. The CDR3 DNA sequence: TGTGCCAGCAGCGTAGGTCCAGACAGCTATGGCTACACCTTC. Its translation: CASSVGPDSYGYTF.

The rearrangement links TRBV15 to TRBJ1-6; no firm D call. Trimming removed 0 bases from V and 1 base from J, with 16 bases in between. The CDR3 is made up of 19 amino acids. Germline V gene sequence: CDR1 LNHNV, CDR2 YYDKDF (reference sequence). The CDR3: CATSREPPPTGSYNSPLHF. CDR3 nucleotides: TGTGCCACCAGCAGAGAGCCCCCGCCTACCGGGTCCTATAATTCACCCCTCCACTTT.

This chain connects TRBV30 to TRBJ1-1; maybe TRBD1 (6 bases). CDR3 length: 13 amino acids. The V end was cut by 3 bases, the J end by 5 bases, with 13 bases between. CDR1 GTSNPN and CDR2 SVGIG come from the germline V gene (reference sequence). CDR3 residues: CAWRSGQWTEAFF. Written as DNA, the CDR3 is TGTGCCTGGAGGTCGGGACAATGGACTGAAGCTTTCTTT. The variable domain in full, completed from reference TRBV30 and TRBJ1-1, reads SQTIHQWPATLVQPVGSPLSLECTVEGTSNPNLYWYRQAAGRGLQLLFYSVGIGQISSEVPQNLSASRPQDRQFILSSKKLLLSDSGFYLCAWRSGQWTEAFFGQGTRLTVV.

The chain combines TRBV20-1 with TRBJ1-2, with D unclear. The germline V gene has CDR1 DFQATT and CDR2 SNEGSKA (reference sequence). V lost 3 bases to trimming and J lost 4 bases, with 12 bases between them. The CDR3 totals 13 residues. The CDR3 DNA sequence: TGCAGTGCTAGTTTCCGGGGATCCTATGGCTACACCTTC. This sequence encodes CSASFRGSYGYTF.

The chain uses TRBV18 and TRBJ1-2; D perhaps matches TRBD1 (6 bases). This CDR3 spans 15 amino acids. From germline, CDR1 is KGHSH and CDR2 LQKENI. V dropped 4 bases and J dropped 5 bases, with 17 bases sitting between them. The CDR3 sequence is CASSQTSGAGYGYTF. The CDR3 DNA follows: TGTGCCAGCTCACAGACATCAGGGGCAGGTTATGGCTACACCTTC.

The V and J genes are TRBV3-1 (or the pseudogene TRBV3-2) and TRBJ1-5; D gene ambiguous. V was pared by 4 bases and J by 6 bases, with 10 bases between. This CDR3 has 13 amino acids. Germline CDR1 is LGHDT and CDR2 is YNNKEL (reference sequence). The CDR3 nucleotides read TGTGCCAGCAGCCCTATGGTGGGTCAGCCCCAGCATTTT. This encodes CASSPMVGQPQHF.

This sequence joins TRBV7-3 and TRBJ2-3, with 10 bases matching TRBD2. The junction had 3 bases not matched to a gene; V was cut back by 4 bases and J by 5 bases. CDR1 is SGHTA, CDR2 FQGTGA, per germline. This CDR3 region has 14 residues. The CDR3 sequence is CASSSLAGKDTQYF. As DNA, the CDR3 is TGTGCCAGCAGCTCACTAGCGGGGAAAGATACGCAGTATTTT.

Only one count was recorded for this clone. The chain carries TRBV5-1 and TRBJ1-4, with TRBD1 as a possible D gene (6 bases). The CDR3 runs 15 residues. The germline V gene has CDR1 SGHRS and CDR2 YFSETQ. The V end lost 9 bases, the J end lost 6 bases, and 21 bases lay between the germline ends. The CDR3 protein is CATTPQGGEYEKLFF. The DNA for the CDR3 is TGCGCCACCACCCCACAGGGTGGGGAGTATGAAAAACTGTTTTTT.

The CDR3 nucleotides read TGCAGCGCGAGAACCCCGGGAAACACTGAAGCTTTCTTT. Its translation: CSARTPGNTEAFF. The rearrangement links TRBV29-1 to TRBJ1-1; D remains unclear. The CDR3 runs 13 residues. Germline V gives CDR1 SQVTM, CDR2 ANQGSEA. The V gene lost 7 bases and the J gene lost 2 bases, with 14 bases spanning the gap.

The chain has TRBV9 and TRBJ2-1; D gene uncertain. V gave up 4 bases and J gave up 0 bases, with 17 bases separating them. The CDR3 length is 17 residues. Germline loops: CDR1 SGDLS, CDR2 YYNGEE. CDR3 bases: TGTGCCAGCAGCCCCCGGATATCACCGGGCTCCTACAATGAGCAGTTCTTC. It is translated as CASSPRISPGSYNEQFF.

This chain joins TRBV13 and TRBJ2-1; tentatively, D is TRBD1 (6 bases). This CDR3 spans 15 amino acids. Germline assignment: CDR1 PRHDT and CDR2 FYEKMQ (reference sequence). Trimming took 0 bases from V and 6 from J, leaving 12 bases between them. In nucleotides, the CDR3 is TGTGCCAGCAGCTTAGGCAGGGGTAGGGGCAATGAGCAGTTCTTC. Its translation is CASSLGRGRGNEQFF.

The rearrangement uses TRBV6-5 and TRBJ1-2, with 10 bases that match TRBD1. CDR3 length equals 14 residues. V shed 0 bases and J 8 bases; nucleotides not matched to a gene: 3. Germline CDR1 is MNHEY and CDR2 is SVGAGI. CDR3: CASSYSSGQGGYTF. The CDR3 region has the DNA TGTGCCAGCAGTTACTCGTCGGGACAGGGGGGCTACACCTTC.

This chain uses TRBV27 with TRBJ1-6; D remains ambiguous. This CDR3 contains 14 residues. The V end was cut by 10 bases, the J end by 1 base, with 11 bases between. Germline values: CDR1 MNHEY, CDR2 SMNVEV (reference sequence). CDR3 in amino acids: CATRGNSYNSPLHF. CDR3 coding DNA: TGTGCCACGAGAGGAAATTCCTATAATTCACCCCTCCACTTT.

In DNA form, the CDR3 reads TGTGCCAGCAGCGTAACGGCGGAGGAGACCCAGTACTTC. This codes for CASSVTAEETQYF. The chain couples TRBV9 to TRBJ2-5; D unclear. Germline CDR1 reads SGDLS; CDR2 reads YYNGEE. The CDR3 has 13 residues. Trimming pared 1 base from V and 5 bases from J, leaving 9 bases between.

In this sample, this clone turned up once. The chain links TRBV6-2 or TRBV6-3 to TRBJ1-1; no clear D gene. V was cut by 2 bases and J by 8 bases, with 9 bases left in between. Germline CDR1 reads MNHEY; CDR2 reads SVGEGT. This CDR3 has 12 amino acids. CDR3 nucleotides: TGTGCCAGCAGTTACACCGCGAGGGAAGCTTTCTTT. It specifies CASSYTAREAFF.

This CDR3 reads CASRGYQASETQYF. The CDR3 DNA is TGTGCTAGTAGGGGATACCAGGCATCAGAGACCCAGTACTTC. The chain carries TRBV12-5 and TRBJ2-5; D might be TRBD1 (5 bases). Germline-derived CDR1 and CDR2 are LGHNT and FRNRAP. The CDR3 length is 14 residues. Trimming pared 8 bases from V and 4 bases from J, leaving 17 bases between.

This clone has just a few counts. V gene TRBV5-6 combines with J gene TRBJ1-1; 10 nucleotides match TRBD1. The germline V gene has CDR1 SGHDT and CDR2 YYEEEE. The CDR3 is 14 residues long. V dropped 3 bases and J dropped 5; count of bases not matched to a gene: 4. The CDR3 coding sequence is TGTGCCAGCAGCTGGGGACAGGGGTGGACTGAAGCTTTCTTT. Its protein product is CASSWGQGWTEAFF.

J is TRBJ1-2 and V is TRBV6-2 or TRBV6-3; TRBD1 might be the D (6 bases). V was pared by 5 bases and J by 4 bases, with 11 bases between. The CDR3 is made up of 13 amino acids. The germline V gene has CDR1 MNHEY and CDR2 SVGEGT. In nucleotides, the CDR3 is TGTGCCAGCAGTCCAGGGGACCTCTATGGCTACACCTTC. It yields the protein CASSPGDLYGYTF.

This chain connects TRBV7-2 to TRBJ2-5; D ambiguous. Trimming took off 4 bases at V and 2 bases at J, with 8 bases between the two ends. There are 13 residues in the CDR3. Germline lookup yields CDR1 SGHTA and CDR2 FQGNSA. In nucleotides, the CDR3 is TGTGCCAGCAGCTCCTCCGGTCAAGAGACCCAGTACTTC. It is translated as CASSSSGQETQYF.